This T cell receptor (beta chain) was profiled in a study of blood T cells in healthy people across ages. Primed by a sample-barcoded 5' primer and a J-beta primer mix, a second PCR proceeded for about 7 to 11 cycles. The template-switch adaptor, which had 12 random nucleotides, put a tag on each cDNA molecule. MiXCR, run by TCRdb on the 5' RACE reads, gives a single entry per CDR3 protein. The table has 1.5 million to 2 million distinct CDR3 sequences, 40% to 55% seen once. V lost 3 bases, J lost 0 bases, and 14 bases lay in between. There are 15 residues in the CDR3. Per germline, CDR1 DFQATT and CDR2 SNEGSKA (reference sequence).

The sample taken for sequencing was blood. The origin of this receptor is a woman in her thirties or forties in good health. This chain uses TRBV20-1 with TRBJ1-1; D remains ambiguous. The CDR3 here is CSASAWLTVNTEAFF. CDR3 in DNA: TGCAGTGCTAGCGCCTGGTTAACGGTGAACACTGAAGCTTTCTTT.